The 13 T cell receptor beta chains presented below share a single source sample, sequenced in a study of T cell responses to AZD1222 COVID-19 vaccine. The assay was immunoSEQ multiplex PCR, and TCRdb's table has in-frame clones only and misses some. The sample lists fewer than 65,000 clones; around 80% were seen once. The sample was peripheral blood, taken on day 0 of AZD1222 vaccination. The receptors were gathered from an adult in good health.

CDR3 region: CASSLSWGLPYPNQPQHF. DNA for the CDR3: TGTGCCAGCAGTTTATCTTGGGGACTGCCTTACCCAAATCAGCCCCAGCATTTT. The genes are TRBV27 and TRBJ1-5, with a possible D match to TRBD1 (5 bases). The germline CDR1 and CDR2 sequences are MNHEY and SMNVEV (reference sequence). The CDR3 contains 18 residues. The V end lost 0 bases, the J end lost 4 bases, and 19 bases lay between the germline ends.

The CDR3 region has the DNA TGTGCCAGCAGCGCTCAGGGTTCGGCTTCACCCCTCCACTTT. It translates to CASSAQGSASPLHF. The chain carries TRBV9 and TRBJ1-6, with D possibly TRBD1 on 5 matching bases. Germline loops: CDR1 SGDLS, CDR2 YYNGEE. V lost 3 bases to trimming and J lost 9 bases, with 13 bases between them. The CDR3 is 14 amino acids. Full variable domain (rest looked up from reference TRBV9 and TRBJ1-6): DSGVTQTPKHLITATGQRVTLRCSPRSGDLSVYWYQQSLDQGLQFLIQYYNGEERAKGNILERFSAQQFPDLHSELNLSSLELGDSALYFCASSAQGSASPLHFGNGTRLTVT.

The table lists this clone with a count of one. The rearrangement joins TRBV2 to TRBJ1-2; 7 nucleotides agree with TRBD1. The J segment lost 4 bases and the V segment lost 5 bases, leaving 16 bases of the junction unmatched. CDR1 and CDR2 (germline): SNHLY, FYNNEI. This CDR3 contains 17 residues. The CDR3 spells CASSKDRDEAQLYGYTF. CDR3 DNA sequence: TGTGCCAGCAGTAAAGACAGGGATGAAGCCCAACTCTATGGCTACACCTTC.

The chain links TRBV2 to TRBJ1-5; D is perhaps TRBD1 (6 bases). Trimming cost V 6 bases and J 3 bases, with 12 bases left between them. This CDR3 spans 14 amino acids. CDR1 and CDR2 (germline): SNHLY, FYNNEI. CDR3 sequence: CASRRQVPNQPQHF. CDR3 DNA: TGTGCCAGCAGGCGACAGGTCCCCAATCAGCCCCAGCATTTT.

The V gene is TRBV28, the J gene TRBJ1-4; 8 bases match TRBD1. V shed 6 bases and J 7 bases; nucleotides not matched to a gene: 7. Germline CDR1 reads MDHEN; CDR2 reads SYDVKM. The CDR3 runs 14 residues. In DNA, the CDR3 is TGTGCCAGCAGGGCGACAGGGGCCGGTGAAAAACTGTTTTTT. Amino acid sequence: CASRATGAGEKLFF.

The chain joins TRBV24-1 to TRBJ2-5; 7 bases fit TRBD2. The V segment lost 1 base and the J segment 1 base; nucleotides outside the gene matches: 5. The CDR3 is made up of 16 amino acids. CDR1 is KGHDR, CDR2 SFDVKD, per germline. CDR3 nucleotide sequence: TGTGCCACCAGTGATTTTAACACGGGGGGCCAAGAGACCCAGTACTTC. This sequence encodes CATSDFNTGGQETQYF.

CDR3 bases: TGTGCTAGTGGTCCCCGGGACAGGGCGAACACTGAAGCTTTCTTT. Translation gives CASGPRDRANTEAFF. The chain joins TRBV12-5 to TRBJ1-1; 9 bases match TRBD1. Germline values: CDR1 LGHNT, CDR2 FRNRAP. V shed 5 bases and J 1 base; nucleotides not matched to a gene: 5. CDR3 size: 15 residues.

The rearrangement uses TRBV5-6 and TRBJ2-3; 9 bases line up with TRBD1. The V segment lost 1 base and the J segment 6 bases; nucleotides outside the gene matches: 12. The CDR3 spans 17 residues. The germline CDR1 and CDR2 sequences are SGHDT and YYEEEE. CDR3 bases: TGTGCCAGCAGCTTGTCTGGGACAGGGAATTTTTTGGATACGCAGTATTTT. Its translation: CASSLSGTGNFLDTQYF.

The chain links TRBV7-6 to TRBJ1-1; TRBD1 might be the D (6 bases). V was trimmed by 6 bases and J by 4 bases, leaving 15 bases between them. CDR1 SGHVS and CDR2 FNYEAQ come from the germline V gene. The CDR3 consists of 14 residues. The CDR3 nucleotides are TGTGCCAGCAGGCCCAGGGGACGGGGCACTGAAGCTTTCTTT. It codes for CASRPRGRGTEAFF.

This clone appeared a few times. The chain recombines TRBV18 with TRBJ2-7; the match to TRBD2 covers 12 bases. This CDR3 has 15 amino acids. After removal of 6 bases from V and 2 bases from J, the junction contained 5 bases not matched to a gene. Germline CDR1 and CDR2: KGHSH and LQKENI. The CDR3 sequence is CASSPRTSGAYEQYF. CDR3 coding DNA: TGTGCCAGCTCCCCTAGGACTAGCGGGGCCTACGAGCAGTACTTC.

CDR3 nucleotides: TGTGCCAGCAGTTACTCAAGCGGGACCCAAGAGACCCAGTACTTC. It is translated as CASSYSSGTQETQYF. The chain combines TRBV6-2 or TRBV6-3 with TRBJ2-5, with 7 bases lining up with TRBD2. The germline V gene has CDR1 MNHEY and CDR2 SVGEGT. V dropped 0 bases and J dropped 1; count of bases not matched to a gene: 2. The CDR3 consists of 15 residues.

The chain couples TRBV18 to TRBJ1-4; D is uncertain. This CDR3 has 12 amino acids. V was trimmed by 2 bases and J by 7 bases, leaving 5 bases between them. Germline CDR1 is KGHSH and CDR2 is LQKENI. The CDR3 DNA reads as TGTGCCAGCTCACCAGGTGGTGAAAAACTGTTTTTT. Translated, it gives CASSPGGEKLFF. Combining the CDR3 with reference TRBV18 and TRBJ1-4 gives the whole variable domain NAGVMQNPRHLVRRRGQEARLRCSPMKGHSHVYWYRQLPEEGLKFMVYLQKENIIDESGMPKERFSAEFPKEGPSILRIQQVVRGDSAAYFCASSPGGEKLFFGSGTQLSVL.

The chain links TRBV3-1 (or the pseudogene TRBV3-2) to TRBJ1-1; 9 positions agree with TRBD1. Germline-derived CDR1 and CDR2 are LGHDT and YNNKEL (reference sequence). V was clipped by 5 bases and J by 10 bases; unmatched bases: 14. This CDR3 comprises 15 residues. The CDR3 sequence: CASSILGQGILGAFF. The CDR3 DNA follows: TGTGCCAGCAGCATATTGGGACAGGGTATCCTCGGAGCTTTCTTT.